This T cell receptor (beta chain) was observed in a study of OX40 agonist ivuxolimab in advanced cancers. Study-wide context: A history of anti-PD-1, anti-PD-L1 or anti-CTLA-4 therapy was acceptable, and approximately 40% had some. Three patients responded partially, comprising one with hepatocellular carcinoma and two with cutaneous melanoma.

Patients were ruled out by autoimmune disease history or systemic immunosuppression. Blood specimens came from baseline, cycle 4 day 1, and cycle 7 day 1. Libraries were prepared by immunoSEQ multiplex PCR; TCRdb keeps only in-frame clonotypes and omits some of them. The table shows around 65,000 clones, with 90% occurring only once. The CDR3 runs to 15 residues. Per the germline V gene, CDR1 is SGHAT and CDR2 is FQNNGV. Trimming removed 1 base from V and 8 bases from J; junction bases left unmatched: 8. The receptor comes from an adult with an advanced solid tumor such as melanoma, head and neck, liver or kidney cancer. The chain recombines TRBV11-2 with TRBJ2-1, with TRBD2 identical over 7 bases. Source: CD4+ or CD8+ T cells sorted from blood, taken in a trial of the OX40 agonist ivuxolimab. The CDR3 reads CASSLVGAGAYEQFF. CDR3 in DNA: TGTGCCAGCAGCTTAGTCGGTGCGGGAGCATATGAGCAGTTCTTC.